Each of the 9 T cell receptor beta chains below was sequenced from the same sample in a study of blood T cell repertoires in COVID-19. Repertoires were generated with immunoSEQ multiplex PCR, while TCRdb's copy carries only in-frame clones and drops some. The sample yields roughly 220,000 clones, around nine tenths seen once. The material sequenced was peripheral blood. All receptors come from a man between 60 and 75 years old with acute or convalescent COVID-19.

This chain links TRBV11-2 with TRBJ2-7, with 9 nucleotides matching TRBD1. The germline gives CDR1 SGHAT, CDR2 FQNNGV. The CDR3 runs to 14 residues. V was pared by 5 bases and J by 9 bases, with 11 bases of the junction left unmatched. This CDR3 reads CASSVAGQGRRQYF. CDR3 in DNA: TGTGCCAGCAGCGTAGCCGGACAGGGGAGGAGGCAGTACTTC.

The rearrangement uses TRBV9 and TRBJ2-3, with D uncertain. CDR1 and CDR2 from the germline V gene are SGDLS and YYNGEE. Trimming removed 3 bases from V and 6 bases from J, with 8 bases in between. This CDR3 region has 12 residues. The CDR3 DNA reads TGTGCCAGCAGCGCAGTTGGCGATACGCAGTATTTT. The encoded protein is CASSAVGDTQYF.

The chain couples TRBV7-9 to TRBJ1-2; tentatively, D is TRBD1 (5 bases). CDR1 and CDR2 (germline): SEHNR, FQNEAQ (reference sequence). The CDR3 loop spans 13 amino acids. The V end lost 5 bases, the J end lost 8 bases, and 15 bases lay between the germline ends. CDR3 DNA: TGTGCCAGCAGCCCCGCCGGGGGAAGCGGCTACACCTTC. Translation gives CASSPAGGSGYTF.

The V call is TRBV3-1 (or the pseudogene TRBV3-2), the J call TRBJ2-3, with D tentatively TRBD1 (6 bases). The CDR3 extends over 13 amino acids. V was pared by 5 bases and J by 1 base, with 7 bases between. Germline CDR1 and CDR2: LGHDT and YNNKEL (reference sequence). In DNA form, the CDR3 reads TGTGCCAGCAGCGGACAGCGCACAGATACGCAGTATTTT. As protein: CASSGQRTDTQYF.

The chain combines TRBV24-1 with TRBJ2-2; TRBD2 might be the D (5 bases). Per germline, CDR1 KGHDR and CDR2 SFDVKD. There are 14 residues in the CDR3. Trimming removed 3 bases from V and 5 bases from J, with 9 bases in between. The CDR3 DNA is TGTGCCACCAGTGATCGGGGTCGGACCGGGGAGCTGTTTTTT. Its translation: CATSDRGRTGELFF.

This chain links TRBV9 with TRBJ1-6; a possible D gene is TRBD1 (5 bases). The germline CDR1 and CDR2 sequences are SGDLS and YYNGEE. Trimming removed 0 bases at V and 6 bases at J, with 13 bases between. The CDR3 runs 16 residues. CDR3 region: CASSVDMGGRNSPLHF. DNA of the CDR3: TGTGCCAGCAGCGTAGATATGGGGGGACGTAATTCACCCCTCCACTTT.

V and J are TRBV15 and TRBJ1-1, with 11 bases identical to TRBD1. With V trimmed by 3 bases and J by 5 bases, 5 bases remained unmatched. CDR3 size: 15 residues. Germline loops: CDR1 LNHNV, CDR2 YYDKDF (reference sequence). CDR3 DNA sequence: TGTGCCACCAGCAGGTCGGGACAGGGGGGGACTGAAGCTTTCTTT. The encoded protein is CATSRSGQGGTEAFF.

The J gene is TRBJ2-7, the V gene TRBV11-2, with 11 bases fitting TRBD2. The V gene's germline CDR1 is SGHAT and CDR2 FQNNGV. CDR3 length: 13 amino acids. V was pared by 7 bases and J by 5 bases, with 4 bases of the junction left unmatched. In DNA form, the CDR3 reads TGTGCCAGCAAGATAGCGGGGGGGCACGAGCAGTACTTC. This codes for CASKIAGGHEQYF. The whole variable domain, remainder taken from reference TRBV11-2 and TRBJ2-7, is EAGVAQSPRYKIIEKRQSVAFWCNPISGHATLYWYQQILGQGPKLLIQFQNNGVVDDSQLPKDRFSAERLKGVDSTLKIQPAKLEDSAVYLCASKIAGGHEQYFGPGTRLTVT.

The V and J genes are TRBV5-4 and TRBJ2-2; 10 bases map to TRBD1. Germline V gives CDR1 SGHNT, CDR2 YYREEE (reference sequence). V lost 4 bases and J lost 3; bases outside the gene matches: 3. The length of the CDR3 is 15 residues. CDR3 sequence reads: CASSHGQGDTGELFF. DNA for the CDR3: TGTGCCAGCAGCCACGGACAGGGGGACACCGGGGAGCTGTTTTTT.